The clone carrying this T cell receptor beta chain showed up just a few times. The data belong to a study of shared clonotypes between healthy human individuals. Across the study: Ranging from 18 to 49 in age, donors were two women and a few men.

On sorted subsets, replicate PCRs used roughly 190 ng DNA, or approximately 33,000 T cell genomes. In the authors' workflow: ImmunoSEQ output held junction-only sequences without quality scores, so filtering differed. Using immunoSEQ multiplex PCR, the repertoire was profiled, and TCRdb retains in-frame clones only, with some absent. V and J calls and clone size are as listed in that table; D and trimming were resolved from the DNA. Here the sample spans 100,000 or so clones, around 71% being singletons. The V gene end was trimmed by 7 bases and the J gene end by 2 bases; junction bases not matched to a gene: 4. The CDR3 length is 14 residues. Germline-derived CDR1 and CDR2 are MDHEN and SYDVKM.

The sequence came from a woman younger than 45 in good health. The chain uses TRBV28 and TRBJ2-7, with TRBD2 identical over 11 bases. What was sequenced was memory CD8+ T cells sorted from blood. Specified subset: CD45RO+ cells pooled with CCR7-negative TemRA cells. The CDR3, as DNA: TGTGCCAGCAACCCGACTAGCGGGACCTACGAGCAGTACTTC. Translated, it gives CASNPTSGTYEQYF.